The 8 T cell receptor beta chains given below trace back to one sample, sequenced in a study of control samples from healthy donors and cancer patients. This table comes from immunoSEQ multiplex PCR, and its TCRdb copy is limited to in-frame clones, with some not included. The sample has roughly 80,000 clones; 80% to 95% are singletons. Sequencing was done on a sample of blood. These receptors originate from an older woman in good health.

The J gene is TRBJ2-3, the V gene TRBV28; 9 bases are a match to TRBD1. The CDR3 consists of 15 residues. J was trimmed by 0 bases and V by 6 bases; bases with no gene match: 4. Germline V gene data show CDR1 as MDHEN and CDR2 as SYDVKM. CDR3 residues: CASSKTGGSTDTQYF. DNA of the CDR3: TGTGCCAGCAGCAAGACAGGGGGAAGCACAGATACGCAGTATTTT.

V usage is TRBV6-2 or TRBV6-3 and J usage is TRBJ2-7; a weak D match, TRBD2 (5 bases). This CDR3 contains 12 residues. The V gene lost 2 bases and the J gene lost 12 bases, with 14 bases spanning the gap. The V gene's germline CDR1 is MNHEY and CDR2 SVGEGT. This chain's CDR3 is CASSYVAGPSYF. The CDR3 DNA reads as TGTGCCAGCAGTTACGTTGCGGGCCCCTCGTACTTC.

The chain couples TRBV30 to TRBJ2-7, with 9 bases lining up with TRBD1. The junction had 7 bases not matched to a gene; V was cut back by 4 bases and J by 6 bases. The germline V gene has CDR1 GTSNPN and CDR2 SVGIG (reference sequence). CDR3 size: 13 residues. CDR3 DNA sequence: TGTGCCTGGAATCGGGACAGGGCTGCCGAGCAGTACTTC. Its translation is CAWNRDRAAEQYF.

This clone appeared a single time. The rearrangement links TRBV9 to TRBJ1-4; 8 nucleotides agree with TRBD1. Germline CDR1 is SGDLS and CDR2 is YYNGEE. Trimming took 4 bases from V and 5 from J; bases not matched to a gene: 4. The CDR3 consists of 14 residues. CDR3 coding DNA: TGTGCCAGCAGCCCGACAGGGGCCAATGAAAAACTGTTTTTT. This gives the protein CASSPTGANEKLFF.

The V gene is TRBV24-1, the J gene TRBJ2-3; perhaps TRBD1 as D (6 bases). Per germline, CDR1 KGHDR and CDR2 SFDVKD. The CDR3 is made up of 15 amino acids. The V end was cut by 3 bases, the J end by 5 bases, with 14 bases between. CDR3 coding DNA: TGTGCCACCAGTGATCCCGGACAGTTTGGAGATACGCAGTATTTT. Protein product: CATSDPGQFGDTQYF.

This sequence joins TRBV11-3 and TRBJ2-2, with 8 bases that match TRBD2. V gave up 5 bases and J gave up 6 bases; unmatched junction bases: 5. The CDR3 extends over 14 amino acids. Germline-derived CDR1 and CDR2 are SGHNT and YENEEA. As DNA, the CDR3 is TGTGCCAGCAGCCTGCGGGGGGAAGCCGGGGAGCTGTTTTTT. Protein sequence: CASSLRGEAGELFF.

The rearrangement links TRBV5-1 to TRBJ2-2, with D tentatively TRBD1 (5 bases). Trimming cost V 4 bases and J 6 bases, with 10 bases left between them. Germline CDR1 is SGHRS and CDR2 is YFSETQ. The CDR3 contains 13 residues. DNA for the CDR3: TGCGCCAGCAGCATCAGGGTAGCCGGGGAGCTGTTTTTT. This translates into CASSIRVAGELFF.

The chain combines TRBV21-1 with TRBJ2-2; the table names TRBD2, a call not compared with the DNA. TRBV21-1 corresponds to a pseudogene. The CDR3 runs 15 residues. The CDR3 DNA follows: TGTGCCAGCAGCAAAGTTCGAGCGGGAGCCGGGGAGCTGTTTTTT. Its translation: CASSKVRAGAGELFF.